The 20 T cell receptor beta chains in this list originate from one sample, sequenced in a study of blood T cell repertoires in COVID-19 (dated by TCRdb to the early 2020s). The library was made by the immunoSEQ multiplex PCR assay. In TCRdb, the immuneACCESS table is reduced to in-frame sequences with V and J assigned. These tables do not hold every clone; where another copy was compared, an unresolved V gene accounts for under half, and the others remain unexplained. The sample records a few hundred thousand clones, roughly 82% of which are singletons. The ten most abundant clones make up 1.4% of the sample. The specimen was peripheral blood. The receptors come from a woman in her thirties or forties who had recovered from COVID-19.

The V call is TRBV14, the J call TRBJ1-1, with D possibly being TRBD1 (5 bases). Germline CDR1 reads SGHDN; CDR2 reads FVKESK. With 5 bases removed from V and 4 bases from J, the gap between germline ends came to 17 bases. This CDR3 region has 15 residues. CDR3 bases: TGTGCCAGCAGCACCCCGGACACGGGTAGCACTGAAGCTTTCTTT. Protein sequence: CASSTPDTGSTEAFF. The whole variable domain, filled in from reference TRBV14 and TRBJ1-1, reads EAGVTQFPSHSVIEKGQTVTLRCDPISGHDNLYWYRRVMGKEIKFLLHFVKESKQDESGMPNNRFLAERTGGTYSTLKVQPAELEDSGVYFCASSTPDTGSTEAFFGQGTRLTVV.

The rearrangement joins TRBV19 to TRBJ2-3, with D perhaps matching TRBD1 (5 bases). Trimming left V 7 bases short and J 2 bases short, with 13 bases between. The CDR3 is 14 residues long. Germline V gives CDR1 LNHDA, CDR2 SQIVND (reference sequence). CDR3 residues: CASKVGPNTDTQYF. CDR3 DNA sequence: TGTGCCAGTAAGGTGGGGCCGAACACAGATACGCAGTATTTT.

A single count supports this clone. The chain carries TRBV25-1 and TRBJ1-2; no definite D call. CDR3 length: 13 amino acids. Trimming shortened V by 4 bases and J by 4 bases, and 10 bases separated the two germline ends. Germline V CDR1 and CDR2: MGHDK, SYGVNS. Here the CDR3 reads CASSGAWSYGYTF. For the CDR3, the DNA is TGTGCCAGCAGTGGAGCATGGAGCTATGGCTACACCTTC.

The rearrangement uses TRBV4-3 and TRBJ2-1; 9 nucleotides match TRBD2. Germline CDR1 is LGHNA and CDR2 is YSLEER. The CDR3 runs 16 residues. Trimming cost V 0 bases and J 7 bases; bases outside gene matches: 7. As DNA, the CDR3 is TGCGCCAGCAGCCAAGATGGTCGCGGGGGGGGGAATGAGCAGTTCTTC. Amino acids: CASSQDGRGGGNEQFF.

The V call is TRBV20-1, the J call TRBJ2-7; tentatively, D is TRBD2 (5 bases). Between the trimmed V and J ends, which lost 3 bases and 0 bases, there was a span of 12 bases. The CDR3 extends over 14 amino acids. Germline lookup yields CDR1 DFQATT and CDR2 SNEGSKA (reference sequence). CDR3 in amino acids: CSASFEGSSYEQYF. The CDR3 DNA sequence: TGCAGTGCTAGTTTTGAGGGAAGCTCCTACGAGCAGTACTTC.

V and J are TRBV6-6 and TRBJ1-1; TRBD1 agrees at 7 bases. Germline CDR1 reads MNHNY; CDR2 reads SVGAGI (reference sequence). The CDR3 is 15 residues long. V shed 6 bases and J 1 base; nucleotides not matched to a gene: 8. CDR3 sequence (DNA): TGTGCCAGCAGCGGGCTATGGGACAGGAACACTGAAGCTTTCTTT. It translates to CASSGLWDRNTEAFF.

This chain joins TRBV5-5 and TRBJ2-5; 8 bases line up with TRBD1. Per germline, CDR1 SGHKS and CDR2 YYEKEE (reference sequence). The V gene end was trimmed by 4 bases and the J gene end by 2 bases; junction bases not matched to a gene: 4. This CDR3 region has 14 residues. The CDR3, as DNA: TGTGCCAGCAGCAGCTGGGACAGGCAAGAGACCCAGTACTTC. Amino acid sequence: CASSSWDRQETQYF. The complete variable domain, with remaining parts taken from reference TRBV5-5 and TRBJ2-5, reads DAGVTQSPTHLIKTRGQQVTLRCSPISGHKSVSWYQQVLGQGPQFIFQYYEKEERGRGNFPDRFSARQFPNYSSELNVNALLLGDSALYLCASSSWDRQETQYFGPGTRLLVL.

This clone showed up just a few times. The chain recombines TRBV7-2 with TRBJ1-2, with TRBD1 matching over 7 bases. The V and J ends lost 0 bases and 4 bases, in that order; junction bases with no gene match: 5. CDR3 length: 15 residues. The germline gives CDR1 SGHTA, CDR2 FQGNSA. CDR3 residues: CASSLASGQVYGYTF. CDR3 coding DNA: TGTGCCAGCAGCTTAGCCTCCGGACAGGTCTATGGCTACACCTTC.

This rearrangement joins TRBV6-5 to TRBJ2-5; 8 bases line up with TRBD1. Per the germline V gene, CDR1 is MNHEY and CDR2 is SVGAGI. Trimming cost V 7 bases and J 5 bases; bases outside gene matches: 9. This CDR3 has 14 residues. For the CDR3, the DNA is TGTGCCAGCATACAACAGGGGGTCGGGGAGACCCAGTACTTC. It specifies CASIQQGVGETQYF.

This chain links TRBV5-1 with TRBJ1-2; the match to TRBD1 covers 9 bases. Germline V gene lookup returns CDR1 SGHRS and CDR2 YFSETQ. The J segment lost 4 bases and the V segment lost 8 bases, leaving 6 bases of the junction unmatched. CDR3 length: 13 amino acids. The DNA of the CDR3 is TGCGCCAGTAGGACAGGGGAGGGCTATGGCTACACCTTC. Encoded protein: CASRTGEGYGYTF.

The rearrangement joins TRBV7-2 to TRBJ2-3; TRBD2 matches 8 bases. Per the germline V gene, CDR1 is SGHTA and CDR2 is FQGNSA. V was clipped by 1 base and J by 2 bases; unmatched bases: 11. CDR3 length equals 18 residues. The DNA for the CDR3 is TGTGCCAGCAGCTTAGTTGTTAGCGGGGACTATTACACAGATACGCAGTATTTT. Translation gives CASSLVVSGDYYTDTQYF.

The chain employs TRBV2 and TRBJ2-3; 8 bases are shared with TRBD2. Germline CDR1 is SNHLY and CDR2 is FYNNEI. Trimming cost V 7 bases and J 2 bases; bases outside gene matches: 5. CDR3 length: 14 residues. In DNA form, the CDR3 reads TGTGCCAGCATAGCGGGGAGCTTCACAGATACGCAGTATTTT. This sequence encodes CASIAGSFTDTQYF.

The chain employs TRBV11-2 and TRBJ2-2; 9 nucleotides match TRBD1. The trim removed 6 bases at V and 0 bases at J, leaving 2 bases unmatched. The germline gives CDR1 SGHAT, CDR2 FQNNGV. This CDR3 comprises 15 residues. The CDR3 is CASRRTGANTGELFF. Here the CDR3 DNA reads TGTGCCAGCAGACGGACAGGGGCGAACACCGGGGAGCTGTTTTTT.

V usage is TRBV6-6 and J usage is TRBJ2-2, with TRBD1 matching 8 bases. CDR3 length equals 14 residues. V lost 5 bases, J lost 3 bases, and 2 bases stayed unmatched. Per germline, CDR1 MNHNY and CDR2 SVGAGI (reference sequence). CDR3 DNA: TGTGCCAGCAGTCAACAGGGGGACACCGGGGAGCTGTTTTTT. Encoded protein: CASSQQGDTGELFF.

This chain joins TRBV6-2 or TRBV6-3 and TRBJ1-1; D call uncertain. V was cut by 6 bases and J by 2 bases, with 10 bases left in between. The germline gives CDR1 MNHEY, CDR2 SVGEGT. CDR3 length equals 13 residues. As DNA, the CDR3 is TGTGCCAGCAGCCTAGACATTAACACTGAAGCTTTCTTT. The encoded protein is CASSLDINTEAFF.

V and J are TRBV7-2 and TRBJ2-5; weak D call: TRBD2 (5 bases). This CDR3 contains 13 residues. V lost 1 base and J 7 bases, leaving 10 bases between the germline ends. Germline values: CDR1 SGHTA, CDR2 FQGNSA. The CDR3 spells CASSLGLAATQYF. The CDR3 DNA is TGTGCCAGCAGCTTAGGCCTAGCCGCGACCCAGTACTTC.

The chain uses TRBV20-1 and TRBJ2-1; 11 positions match TRBD2. The CDR3 contains 15 residues. The germline V gene has CDR1 DFQATT and CDR2 SNEGSKA (reference sequence). With V trimmed by 3 bases and J by 9 bases, 10 bases remained unmatched. The CDR3 spells CSASPNSGGAGEQFF. CDR3 sequence (DNA): TGCAGTGCTAGTCCAAATAGCGGGGGGGCGGGTGAGCAGTTCTTC.

The J gene is TRBJ2-7, the V gene TRBV10-3; 10 nucleotides match TRBD1. This CDR3 is 15 amino acids long. The V gene's germline CDR1 is ENHRY and CDR2 SYGVKD. V gave up 4 bases and J gave up 2 bases; unmatched junction bases: 5. CDR3: CAISGGGQGPYEQYF. The CDR3 region has the DNA TGTGCCATCAGTGGTGGGGGACAGGGGCCCTACGAGCAGTACTTC.

The rearrangement uses TRBV28 and TRBJ2-2, with D possibly TRBD1 on 5 matching bases. This CDR3 spans 15 amino acids. V lost 3 bases, J lost 4 bases, and 12 bases lay in between. Germline V gives CDR1 MDHEN, CDR2 SYDVKM. CDR3 nucleotide sequence: TGTGCCAGCAGTTTTGGACACAAAGTCACCGGGGAGCTGTTTTTT. Translated: CASSFGHKVTGELFF.

The chain has TRBV2 and TRBJ1-2; D remains unclear. The germline V gene encodes CDR1 SNHLY and CDR2 FYNNEI. V was cut by 4 bases and J by 0 bases, with 9 bases left in between. The CDR3 has 14 amino acids. The CDR3 protein is CASSVEGANYGYTF. The CDR3 bases are TGTGCCAGCAGTGTCGAGGGAGCTAACTATGGCTACACCTTC.